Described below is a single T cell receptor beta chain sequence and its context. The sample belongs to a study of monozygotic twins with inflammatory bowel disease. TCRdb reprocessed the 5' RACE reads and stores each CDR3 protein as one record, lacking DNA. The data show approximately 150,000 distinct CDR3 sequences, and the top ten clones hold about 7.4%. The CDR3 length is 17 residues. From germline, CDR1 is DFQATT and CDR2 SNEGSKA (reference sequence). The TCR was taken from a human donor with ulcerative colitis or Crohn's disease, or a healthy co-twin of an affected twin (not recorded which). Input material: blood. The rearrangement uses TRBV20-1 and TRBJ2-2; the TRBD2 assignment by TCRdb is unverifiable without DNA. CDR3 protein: CSARDVVGLAGAGELFF.